These 18 T cell receptor beta chains share one sample of origin, sequenced in a study of CD4 T cells in relation to SARS-CoV-2 and coronaviruses. Profiling relied on immunoSEQ multiplex PCR, and the TCRdb table lists in-frame clones only, not all of them. The sample contains 35,000 or so clones, 77% of which appear only once. Their cognate antigens are unknown. The specimen was memory CD4+ T cells from PBMCs, cultured in vitro. Receptors were obtained from an adult with COVID-19.

The chain joins TRBV25-1 to TRBJ2-5, with 7 bases lining up with TRBD1. The ends lost 2 bases at V and 5 bases at J; junction bases unmatched: 5. This CDR3 region has 14 residues. Germline-derived CDR1 and CDR2 are MGHDK and SYGVNS. This CDR3 is CASSEPTGVETQYF. CDR3 DNA: TGTGCCAGCAGTGAACCAACAGGGGTCGAGACCCAGTACTTC.

This clone showed up just once. This chain uses TRBV11-2 with TRBJ1-2, with D unclear. The CDR3 covers 14 residues. Germline-derived CDR1 and CDR2 are SGHAT and FQNNGV. The V end was cut by 1 base, the J end by 1 base, with 7 bases between. The CDR3 DNA is TGTGCCAGCAGCTTAGTGGGCTATAACTATGGCTACACCTTC. It codes for CASSLVGYNYGYTF.

The chain has TRBV5-1 and TRBJ2-2; TRBD1 is a possible D gene (6 bases). V shed 1 base and J shed 2 bases, with 15 bases lying between them. CDR1 and CDR2 from the germline V gene are SGHRS and YFSETQ. The CDR3 spans 17 residues. In nucleotides, the CDR3 is TGCGCCAGCAGCTTGTTAACCACAGGGCTCAACACCGGGGAGCTGTTTTTT. This translates into CASSLLTTGLNTGELFF.

The chain combines TRBV5-1 with TRBJ2-3; 11 bases map to TRBD2. Germline CDR1 and CDR2: SGHRS and YFSETQ. The CDR3 consists of 17 residues. V lost 1 base, J lost 3 bases, and 7 bases stayed unmatched. CDR3 nucleotides: TGCGCCAGCAGCTTGTTAGTAACTAGCGGGAGAACAGATACGCAGTATTTT. This encodes CASSLLVTSGRTDTQYF.

CDR3: CASSPRSREGGELFF. The CDR3 DNA sequence: TGTGCCAGCTCACCAAGATCGCGGGAGGGCGGGGAGCTGTTTTTT. This chain uses TRBV18 with TRBJ2-2; 9 positions agree with TRBD2. CDR3 length: 15 amino acids. Germline CDR1 reads KGHSH; CDR2 reads LQKENI. V dropped 2 bases and J dropped 7; count of bases not matched to a gene: 5.

The chain has TRBV3-1 (or the pseudogene TRBV3-2) and TRBJ2-1, with 8 bases matching TRBD1. With V trimmed by 1 base and J by 3 bases, 5 bases remained unmatched. Germline values: CDR1 LGHDT, CDR2 YNNKEL (reference sequence). CDR3 size: 16 residues. CDR3: CASSQAGQGVYNEQFF. In DNA, the CDR3 is TGTGCCAGCAGCCAAGCAGGACAGGGAGTCTACAATGAGCAGTTCTTC.

This clone was counted between two and nine times. CDR3 amino acids: CASSQGGLAGVNEQFF. DNA for the CDR3: TGCGCCAGCAGCCAAGGGGGACTAGCGGGAGTGAATGAGCAGTTCTTC. The chain couples TRBV4-1 to TRBJ2-1; 14 bases agree with TRBD2. Trimming cost V 1 base and J 7 bases; bases outside gene matches: 3. The CDR3 contains 16 residues. Germline V CDR1 and CDR2: MGHRA, YSYEKL.

This chain uses TRBV30 with TRBJ2-1; 9 bases fit TRBD2. The CDR3 has 14 residues. Trimming at V came to 3 bases and at J to 6 bases, leaving 6 bases not matched to a gene. Germline CDR1 is GTSNPN and CDR2 is SVGIG (reference sequence). CDR3 in DNA: TGTGCCTGGAGAGTTGCGGGAGGGCCCAATGAGCAGTTCTTC. Amino acid sequence: CAWRVAGGPNEQFF.

This sequence joins TRBV18 and TRBJ2-1; no clear D gene. With 3 bases removed from V and 0 bases from J, the gap between germline ends came to 9 bases. Germline V gene sequence: CDR1 KGHSH, CDR2 LQKENI. The CDR3 has 15 residues. The CDR3 region is CASSPWGSSYNEQFF. In DNA, the CDR3 is TGTGCCAGCTCACCGTGGGGTAGCTCCTACAATGAGCAGTTCTTC.

This chain links TRBV6-5 with TRBJ1-3; the D is unclear. The CDR3 has 14 residues. Germline assignment: CDR1 MNHEY and CDR2 SVGAGI. Deletions cut 4 bases from V and 4 bases from J, with 11 bases between. CDR3 sequence: CASSSTRGGNTIYF. For the CDR3, the DNA is TGTGCCAGCAGTTCCACCCGGGGAGGAAACACCATATATTTT.

V usage is TRBV19 and J usage is TRBJ2-3, with 7 bases matching TRBD1. The CDR3 sequence is 17 residues long. After removal of 1 base from V and 3 bases from J, the junction contained 10 bases not matched to a gene. Germline CDR1 reads LNHDA; CDR2 reads SQIVND (reference sequence). The CDR3 is CASSIATGTVRTDTQYF. CDR3 in DNA: TGTGCCAGTAGTATAGCTACCGGGACAGTTCGTACAGATACGCAGTATTTT.

V usage is TRBV28 and J usage is TRBJ1-5; 10 positions agree with TRBD1. The V and J ends lost 5 bases and 3 bases, in that order; junction bases with no gene match: 7. The V gene's germline CDR1 is MDHEN and CDR2 SYDVKM. There are 16 residues in the CDR3. The CDR3 sequence is CASSTRDRGFNQPQHF. The CDR3 bases are TGTGCCAGCAGTACCAGGGACAGGGGCTTCAATCAGCCCCAGCATTTT.

The rearrangement links TRBV7-9 to TRBJ2-5; D is possibly TRBD2 (5 bases). Trimming removed 2 bases at V and 4 bases at J, with 8 bases between. CDR3 length: 13 amino acids. The germline V gene has CDR1 SEHNR and CDR2 FQNEAQ (reference sequence). CDR3 sequence (DNA): TGTGCCAGCAGCTTAACTAGGGCAGAGACCCAGTACTTC. Encoded protein: CASSLTRAETQYF.

Relative to its sample, this clone is large (0.1 to 1%). The chain carries TRBV7-2 and TRBJ2-1, with D perhaps given as TRBD1 or TRBD2 (6 bases each). V gave up 4 bases and J gave up 0 bases, with 13 bases separating them. The CDR3 is 16 amino acids. CDR1 and CDR2 (germline): SGHTA, FQGNSA. CDR3 residues: CASSSIADSSYNEQFF. CDR3 bases: TGTGCCAGCAGCTCTATAGCGGACAGCTCCTACAATGAGCAGTTCTTC.

The chain uses TRBV2 and TRBJ2-7, with TRBD2 matching 8 bases. There are 14 residues in the CDR3. Germline values: CDR1 SNHLY, CDR2 FYNNEI. J gave up 1 base and V 7 bases, and 6 bases lay outside the gene matches. Here the CDR3 DNA reads TGTGCCAGCAACAGCGGGAGTGGTTCCTACGAGCAGTACTTC. Translating it yields CASNSGSGSYEQYF. Using reference TRBV2 and TRBJ2-7 for the parts outside the CDR3, the full variable domain is EPEVTQTPSHQVTQMGQEVILRCVPISNHLYFYWYRQILGQKVEFLVSFYNNEISEKSEIFDDQFSVERPDGSNFTLKIRSTKLEDSAMYFCASNSGSGSYEQYFGPGTRLTVT.

The gene calls are TRBV19 and TRBJ2-2; tentative D call: TRBD2 (7 bases). This CDR3 has 18 amino acids. Trimming took 6 bases from V and 1 from J, leaving 21 bases between them. Germline CDR1 LNHDA, CDR2 SQIVND (reference sequence). CDR3 nucleotides: TGTGCCAGTAGAAGGGGGGGCACTACCACCGTGAACACCGGGGAGCTGTTTTTT. It yields the protein CASRRGGTTTVNTGELFF.

The chain has TRBV10-3 and TRBJ2-7; D is possibly TRBD2 (6 bases). This CDR3 contains 14 residues. The V gene lost 3 bases and the J gene lost 2 bases, with 11 bases spanning the gap. The V gene's germline CDR1 is ENHRY and CDR2 SYGVKD. CDR3 bases: TGTGCCATCAGTGATTCTGGACTAACCTACGAGCAGTACTTC. It codes for CAISDSGLTYEQYF.

The chain combines TRBV5-1 with TRBJ2-7; D is ambiguous. The CDR3 runs to 13 residues. Germline CDR1 and CDR2: SGHRS and YFSETQ. Trimming removed 2 bases at V and 0 bases at J, with 6 bases between. The CDR3 sequence is CASSFLSSYEQYF. Written as DNA, the CDR3 is TGCGCCAGCAGCTTTCTCAGCTCCTACGAGCAGTACTTC.